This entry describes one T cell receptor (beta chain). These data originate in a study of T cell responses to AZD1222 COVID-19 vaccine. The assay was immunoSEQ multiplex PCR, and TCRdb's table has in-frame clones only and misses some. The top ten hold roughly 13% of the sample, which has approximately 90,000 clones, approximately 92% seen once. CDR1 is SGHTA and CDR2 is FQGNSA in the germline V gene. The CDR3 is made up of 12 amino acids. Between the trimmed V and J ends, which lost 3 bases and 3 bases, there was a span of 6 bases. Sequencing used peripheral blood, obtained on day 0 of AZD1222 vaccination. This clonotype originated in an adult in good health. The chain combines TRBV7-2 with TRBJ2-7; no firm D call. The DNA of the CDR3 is TGTGCCAGCAGCTTGTGGTTCTACGAGCAGTACTTC. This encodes CASSLWFYEQYF. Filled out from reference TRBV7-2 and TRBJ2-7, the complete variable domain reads GAGVSQSPSNKVTEKGKDVELRCDPISGHTALYWYRQSLGQGLEFLIYFQGNSAPDKSGLPSDRFSAERTGGSVSTLTIQRTQQEDSAVYLCASSLWFYEQYFGPGTRLTVT.